The source of this T cell receptor beta chain is a study of blood T cell repertoires in COVID-19. Study information: T cells, B-cell-depleted T cells, or PBMCs supplied cDNA or gDNA.

Ten or more counts support this clone. Sequencing used immunoSEQ multiplex PCR; TCRdb keeps in-frame clones, though not all of them. The sample lists 200,000 to 250,000 clones, about 80% occurring once. The receptor comes from a woman between 50 and 59 years old with acute or convalescent COVID-19. Sequenced: peripheral blood.

The CDR3 protein is CASSLRTGGQGTRGEQYF. DNA of the CDR3: TGCGCCAGCAGCTTGCGGACAGGGGGCCAAGGAACCCGCGGCGAGCAGTACTTC. V usage is TRBV5-1 and J usage is TRBJ2-7, with 11 bases fitting TRBD1. The CDR3 consists of 18 residues. The germline V gene has CDR1 SGHRS and CDR2 YFSETQ. V was clipped by 1 base and J by 6 bases; unmatched bases: 15.